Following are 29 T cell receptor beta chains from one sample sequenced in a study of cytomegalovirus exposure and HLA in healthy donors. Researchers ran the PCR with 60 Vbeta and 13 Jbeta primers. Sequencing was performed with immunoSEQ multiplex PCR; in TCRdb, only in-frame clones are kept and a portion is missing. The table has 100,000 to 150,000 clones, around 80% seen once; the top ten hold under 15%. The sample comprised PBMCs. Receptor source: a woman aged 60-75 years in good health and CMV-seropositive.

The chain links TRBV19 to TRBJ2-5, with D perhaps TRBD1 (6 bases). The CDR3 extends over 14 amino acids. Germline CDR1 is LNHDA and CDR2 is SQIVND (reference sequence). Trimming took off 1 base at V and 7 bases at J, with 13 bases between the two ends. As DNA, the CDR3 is TGTGCCAGTAGTATAGGGACAGAAAAGAGGACCCAGTACTTC. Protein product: CASSIGTEKRTQYF.

CDR3 in amino acids: CASSLGTGAGSPLHF. DNA for the CDR3: TGCGCCAGCAGCTTGGGTACAGGGGCGGGTTCACCCCTCCACTTT. This chain connects TRBV5-1 to TRBJ1-6, with TRBD1 matching 7 bases. The CDR3 sequence is 15 residues long. The V and J ends lost 0 bases and 9 bases, in that order; junction bases with no gene match: 6. The germline CDR1 and CDR2 sequences are SGHRS and YFSETQ.

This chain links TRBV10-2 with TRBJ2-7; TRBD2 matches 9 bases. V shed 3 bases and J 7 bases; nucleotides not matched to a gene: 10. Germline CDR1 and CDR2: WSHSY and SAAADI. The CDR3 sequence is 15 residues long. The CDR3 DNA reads TGCGCCAGCAGTGATTTGGCTAGCGGGACGCGGGAGCAGTACTTC. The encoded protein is CASSDLASGTREQYF.

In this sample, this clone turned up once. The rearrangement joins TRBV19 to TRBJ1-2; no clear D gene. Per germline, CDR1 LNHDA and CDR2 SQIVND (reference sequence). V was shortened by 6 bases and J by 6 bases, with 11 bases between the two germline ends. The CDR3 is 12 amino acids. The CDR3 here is CASSTSGDGYTF. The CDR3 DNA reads TGTGCCAGTAGCACGAGCGGGGATGGCTACACCTTC. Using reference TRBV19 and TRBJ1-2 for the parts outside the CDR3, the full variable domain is DGGITQSPKYLFRKEGQNVTLSCEQNLNHDAMYWYRQDPGQGLRLIYYSQIVNDFQKGDIAEGYSVSREKKESFPLTVTSAQKNPTAFYLCASSTSGDGYTFGSGTRLTVV.

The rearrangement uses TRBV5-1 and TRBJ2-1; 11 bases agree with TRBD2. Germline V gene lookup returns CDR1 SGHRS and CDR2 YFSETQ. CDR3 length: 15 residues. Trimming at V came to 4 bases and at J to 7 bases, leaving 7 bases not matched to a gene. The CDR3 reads CASSVSGTSGNEQFF. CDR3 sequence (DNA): TGCGCCAGCAGCGTATCCGGGACTAGCGGTAATGAGCAGTTCTTC.

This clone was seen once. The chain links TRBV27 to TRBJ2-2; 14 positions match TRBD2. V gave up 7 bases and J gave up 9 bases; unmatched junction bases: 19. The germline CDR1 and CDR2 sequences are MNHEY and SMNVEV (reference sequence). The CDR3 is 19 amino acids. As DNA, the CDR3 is TGTGCCAGCACCCCCGGGACTAGCGGGAGTTCGGGCCGGGTATGGGAGCTGTTTTTT. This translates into CASTPGTSGSSGRVWELFF.

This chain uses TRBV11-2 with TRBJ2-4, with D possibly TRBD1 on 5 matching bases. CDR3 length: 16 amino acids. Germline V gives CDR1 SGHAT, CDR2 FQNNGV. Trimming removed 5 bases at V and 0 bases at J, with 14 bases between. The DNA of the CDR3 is TGTGCCAGCAGCACCGTCGACAGACTAGCCAAAAACATTCAGTACTTC. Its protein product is CASSTVDRLAKNIQYF.

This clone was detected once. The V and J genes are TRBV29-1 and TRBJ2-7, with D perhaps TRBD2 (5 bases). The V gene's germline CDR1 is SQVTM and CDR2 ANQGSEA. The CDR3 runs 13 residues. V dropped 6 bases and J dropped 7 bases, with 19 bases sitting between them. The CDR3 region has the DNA TGCAGCGTCCTCCTGGCGGGTTGGGGAGAGCAGTACTTC. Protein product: CSVLLAGWGEQYF.

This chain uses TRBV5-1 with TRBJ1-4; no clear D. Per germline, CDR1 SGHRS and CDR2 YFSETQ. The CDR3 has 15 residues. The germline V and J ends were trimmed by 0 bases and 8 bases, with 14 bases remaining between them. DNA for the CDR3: TGCGCCAGCAGCTTGGTCTCAGCGACCGGGGAAAAACTGTTTTTT. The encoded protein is CASSLVSATGEKLFF.

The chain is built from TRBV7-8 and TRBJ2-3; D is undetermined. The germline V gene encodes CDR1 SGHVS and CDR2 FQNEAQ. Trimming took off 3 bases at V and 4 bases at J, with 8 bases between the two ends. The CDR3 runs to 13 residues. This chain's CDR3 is CASSFRFPDTQYF. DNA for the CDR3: TGTGCCAGCAGCTTCAGATTCCCAGATACGCAGTATTTT.

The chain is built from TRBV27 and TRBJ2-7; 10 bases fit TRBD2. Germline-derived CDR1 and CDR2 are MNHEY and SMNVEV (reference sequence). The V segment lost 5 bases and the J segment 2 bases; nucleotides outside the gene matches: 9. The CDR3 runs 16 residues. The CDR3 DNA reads TGTGCCAGCAGTGAAGTGGGACTAGCGAAGACCTACGAGCAGTACTTC. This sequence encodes CASSEVGLAKTYEQYF.

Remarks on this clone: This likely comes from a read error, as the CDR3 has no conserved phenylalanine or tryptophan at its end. Written as DNA, the CDR3 is TGTGCCAGCAGCTTAAGTGGGAGGGCGTTCGACGAGCAGTACCTC. It encodes CASSLSGRAFDEQYL. The rearrangement links TRBV7-6 to TRBJ2-7, with 7 bases identical to TRBD2. Germline-derived CDR1 and CDR2 are SGHVS and FNYEAQ. With V trimmed by 2 bases and J by 5 bases, 9 bases remained unmatched. CDR3 length equals 15 residues.

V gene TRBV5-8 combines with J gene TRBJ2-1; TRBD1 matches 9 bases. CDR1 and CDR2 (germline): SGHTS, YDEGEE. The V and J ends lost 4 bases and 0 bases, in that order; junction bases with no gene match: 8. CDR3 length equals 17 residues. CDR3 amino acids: CASSPGTGRSSYNEQFF. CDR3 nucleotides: TGTGCCAGCAGCCCCGGGACAGGGAGAAGCTCCTACAATGAGCAGTTCTTC.

This CDR3 reads CASRPGVAWTGGYTF. Here the CDR3 DNA reads TGTGCCAGCAGGCCCGGGGTGGCGTGGACTGGGGGCTACACCTTC. The chain recombines TRBV5-5 with TRBJ1-2; D unclear. The germline CDR1 and CDR2 sequences are SGHKS and YYEKEE (reference sequence). V was cut by 5 bases and J by 8 bases, with 22 bases left in between. This CDR3 region has 15 residues.

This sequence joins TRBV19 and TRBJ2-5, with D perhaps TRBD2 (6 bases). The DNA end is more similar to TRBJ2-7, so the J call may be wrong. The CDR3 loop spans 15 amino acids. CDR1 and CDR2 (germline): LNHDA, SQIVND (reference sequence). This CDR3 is CASSFAATGAYEQYF. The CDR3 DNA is TGTGCCAGTAGTTTCGCGGCGACGGGAGCCTACGAGCAGTACTTC.

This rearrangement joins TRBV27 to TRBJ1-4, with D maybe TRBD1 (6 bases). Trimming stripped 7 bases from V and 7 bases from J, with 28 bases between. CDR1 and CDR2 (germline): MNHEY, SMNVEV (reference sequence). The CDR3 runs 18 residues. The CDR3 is CASTGLVEAGTLGEKLFF. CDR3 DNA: TGTGCCAGCACCGGACTTGTGGAGGCCGGGACACTGGGTGAAAAACTGTTTTTT.

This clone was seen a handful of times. The CDR3 protein is CASKASGRNEQYF. CDR3 DNA sequence: TGTGCCAGCAAGGCAAGCGGGAGAAACGAGCAGTACTTC. The chain carries TRBV6-1 and TRBJ2-7; 8 bases align to TRBD2. CDR1 and CDR2 from the germline V gene are MNHNS and SASEGT. V trimming: 7 bases; J trimming: 5 bases; junction bases outside the gene matches: 7. This CDR3 has 13 residues.

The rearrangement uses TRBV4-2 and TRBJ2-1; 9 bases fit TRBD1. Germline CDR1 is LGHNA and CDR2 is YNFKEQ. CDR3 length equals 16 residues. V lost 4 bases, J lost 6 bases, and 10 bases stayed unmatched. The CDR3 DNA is TGTGCCAGCAGCCCAGATGGGGACAGGGAAGGCAATGAGCAGTTCTTC. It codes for CASSPDGDREGNEQFF.

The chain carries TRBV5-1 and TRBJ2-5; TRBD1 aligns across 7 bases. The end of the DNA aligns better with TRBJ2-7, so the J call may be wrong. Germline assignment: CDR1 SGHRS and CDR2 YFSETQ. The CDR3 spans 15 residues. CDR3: CASSLPTGTAGEQYF. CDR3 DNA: TGCGCCAGCAGCTTGCCCACCGGGACAGCCGGCGAGCAGTACTTC.

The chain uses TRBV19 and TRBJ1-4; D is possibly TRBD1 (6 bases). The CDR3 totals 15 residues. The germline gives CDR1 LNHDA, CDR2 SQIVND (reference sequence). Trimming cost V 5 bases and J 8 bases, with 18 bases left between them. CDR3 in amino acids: CASSPGAGAQEKLFF. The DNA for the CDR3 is TGTGCCAGTAGTCCAGGCGCGGGGGCGCAGGAAAAACTGTTTTTT.

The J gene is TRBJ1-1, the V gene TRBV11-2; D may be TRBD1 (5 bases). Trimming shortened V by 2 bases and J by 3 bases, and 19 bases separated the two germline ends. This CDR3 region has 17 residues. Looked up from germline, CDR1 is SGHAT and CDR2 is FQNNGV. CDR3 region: CASSLRIGTGSYTEAFF. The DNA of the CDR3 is TGTGCCAGCAGCTTACGGATAGGAACAGGATCATACACTGAAGCTTTCTTT.

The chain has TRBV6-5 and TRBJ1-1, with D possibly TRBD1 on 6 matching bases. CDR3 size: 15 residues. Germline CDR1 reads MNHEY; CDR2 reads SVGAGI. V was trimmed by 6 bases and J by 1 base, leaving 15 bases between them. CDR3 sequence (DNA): TGTGCCAGCAGCCCTAAGGGGGTGAAGAACACTGAAGCTTTCTTT. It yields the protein CASSPKGVKNTEAFF.

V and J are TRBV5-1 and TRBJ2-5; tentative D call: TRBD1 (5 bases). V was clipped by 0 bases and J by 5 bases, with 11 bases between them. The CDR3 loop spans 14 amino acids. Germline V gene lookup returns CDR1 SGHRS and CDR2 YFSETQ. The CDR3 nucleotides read TGCGCCAGCAGCTTGGGACAGTTAGCCGAGACCCAGTACTTC. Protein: CASSLGQLAETQYF.

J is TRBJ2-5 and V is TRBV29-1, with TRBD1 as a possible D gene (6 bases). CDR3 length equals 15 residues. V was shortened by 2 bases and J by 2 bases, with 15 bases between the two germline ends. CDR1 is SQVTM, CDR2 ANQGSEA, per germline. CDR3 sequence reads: CSVEQGWTGQETQYF. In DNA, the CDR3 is TGCAGCGTTGAACAGGGGTGGACGGGGCAAGAGACCCAGTACTTC. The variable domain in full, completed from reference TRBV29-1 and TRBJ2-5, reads SAVISQKPSRDICQRGTSLTIQCQVDSQVTMMFWYRQQPGQSLTLIATANQGSEATYESGFVIDKFPISRPNLTFSTLTVSNMSPEDSSIYLCSVEQGWTGQETQYFGPGTRLLVL.

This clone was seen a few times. CDR3 bases: TGTGCCAGCAGGAACAGGGGACTAGCGGGGCTCACCCAGCAGTACTTC. It is translated as CASRNRGLAGLTQQYF. V gene TRBV27 combines with J gene TRBJ2-7; 13 bases match TRBD2. From germline, CDR1 is MNHEY and CDR2 SMNVEV (reference sequence). This CDR3 comprises 16 residues. The J segment lost 8 bases and the V segment lost 6 bases, leaving 13 bases of the junction unmatched.

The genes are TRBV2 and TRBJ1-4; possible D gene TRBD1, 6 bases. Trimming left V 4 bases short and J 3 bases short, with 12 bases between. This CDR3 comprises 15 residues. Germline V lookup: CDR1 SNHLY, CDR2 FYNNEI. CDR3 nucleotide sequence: TGTGCCAGCAGTGCACAGGGAACCTCTAATGAAAAACTGTTTTTT. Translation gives CASSAQGTSNEKLFF.

CDR3 in amino acids: CASSRTLGLPYYEQYF. CDR3 nucleotide sequence: TGTGCCAGCAGCCGCACATTGGGACTTCCATACTACGAGCAGTACTTC. The V and J genes are TRBV5-4 and TRBJ2-7, with a possible D match to TRBD2 (6 bases). Germline CDR1 reads SGHNT; CDR2 reads YYREEE (reference sequence). V was clipped by 4 bases and J by 3 bases, with 20 bases between them. This CDR3 spans 16 amino acids.

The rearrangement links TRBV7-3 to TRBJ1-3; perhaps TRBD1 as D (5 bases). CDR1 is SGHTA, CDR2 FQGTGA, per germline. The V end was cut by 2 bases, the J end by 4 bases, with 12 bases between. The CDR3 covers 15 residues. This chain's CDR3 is CASSLQGPVGNTIYF. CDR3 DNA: TGTGCCAGCAGCTTACAGGGCCCCGTAGGAAACACCATATATTTT.

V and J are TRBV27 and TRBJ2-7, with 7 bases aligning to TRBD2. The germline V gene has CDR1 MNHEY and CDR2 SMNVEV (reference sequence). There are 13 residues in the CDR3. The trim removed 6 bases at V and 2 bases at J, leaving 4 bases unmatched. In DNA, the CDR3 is TGTGCCAGCAGGTCTGGACTAGCCTACGAGCAGTACTTC. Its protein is CASRSGLAYEQYF.